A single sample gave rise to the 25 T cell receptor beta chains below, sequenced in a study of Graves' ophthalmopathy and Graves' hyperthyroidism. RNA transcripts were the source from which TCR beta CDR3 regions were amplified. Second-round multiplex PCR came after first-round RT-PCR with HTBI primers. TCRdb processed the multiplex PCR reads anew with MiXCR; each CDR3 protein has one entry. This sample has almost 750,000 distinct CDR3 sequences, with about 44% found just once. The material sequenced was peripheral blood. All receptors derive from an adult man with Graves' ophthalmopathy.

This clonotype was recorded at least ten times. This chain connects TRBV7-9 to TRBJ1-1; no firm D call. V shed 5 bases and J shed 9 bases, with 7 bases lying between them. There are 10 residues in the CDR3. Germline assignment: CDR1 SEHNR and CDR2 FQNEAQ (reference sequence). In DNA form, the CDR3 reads TGTGCCAGCAGCCAAGAAAAAGCTTTCTTT. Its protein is CASSQEKAFF.

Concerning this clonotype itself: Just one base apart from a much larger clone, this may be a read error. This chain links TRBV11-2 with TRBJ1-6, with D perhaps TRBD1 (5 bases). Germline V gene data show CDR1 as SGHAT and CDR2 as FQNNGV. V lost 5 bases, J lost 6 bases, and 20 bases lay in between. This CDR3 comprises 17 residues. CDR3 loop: CASSEGQGPNSNSPLHF. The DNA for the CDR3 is TGTGCCAGCAGCGAAGGACAAGGGCCAAATTCTAATTCACCCCTCCACTTT. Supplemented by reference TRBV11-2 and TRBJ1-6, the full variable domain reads EAGVAQSPRYKIIEKRQSVAFWCNPISGHATLYWYQQILGQGPKLLIQFQNNGVVDDSQLPKDRFSAERLKGVDSTLKIQPAKLEDSAVYLCASSEGQGPNSNSPLHFGNGTRLTVT.

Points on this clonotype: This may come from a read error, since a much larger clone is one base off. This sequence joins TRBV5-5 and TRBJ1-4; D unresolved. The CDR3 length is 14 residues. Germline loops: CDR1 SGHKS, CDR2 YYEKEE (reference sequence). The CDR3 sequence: CASSRPTTSEKLFF. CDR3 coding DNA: TGTGCCAGCAGTAGACCTACAACTAGTGAAAAACTGTTTTTT.

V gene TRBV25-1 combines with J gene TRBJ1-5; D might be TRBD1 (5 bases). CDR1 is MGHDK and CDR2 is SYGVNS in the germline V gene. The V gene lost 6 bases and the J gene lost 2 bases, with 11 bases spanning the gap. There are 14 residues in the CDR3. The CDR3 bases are TGTGCCAGCAGAGATGGAGGGGGCAATCAGCCCCAGCATTTT. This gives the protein CASRDGGGNQPQHF.

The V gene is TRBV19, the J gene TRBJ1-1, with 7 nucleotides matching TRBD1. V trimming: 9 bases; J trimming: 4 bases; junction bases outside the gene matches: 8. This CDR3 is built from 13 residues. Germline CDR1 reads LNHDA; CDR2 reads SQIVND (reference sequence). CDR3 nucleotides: TGTGCCAGCAAACAGGGGTTTGTCACTGAAGCTTTCTTT. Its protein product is CASKQGFVTEAFF.

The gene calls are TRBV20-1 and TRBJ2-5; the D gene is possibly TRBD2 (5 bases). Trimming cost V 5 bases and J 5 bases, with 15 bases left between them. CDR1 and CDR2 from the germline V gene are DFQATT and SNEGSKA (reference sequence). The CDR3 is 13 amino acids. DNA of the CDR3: TGCAGTGCTTTGGACTCCACACGGGAGACCCAGTACTTC. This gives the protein CSALDSTRETQYF.

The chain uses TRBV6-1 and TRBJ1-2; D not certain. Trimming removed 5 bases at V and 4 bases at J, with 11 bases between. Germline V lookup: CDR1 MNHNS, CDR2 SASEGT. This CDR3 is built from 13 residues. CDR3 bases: TGTGCCAGCAGTTACACGGAGGGCTATGGCTACACCTTC. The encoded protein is CASSYTEGYGYTF.

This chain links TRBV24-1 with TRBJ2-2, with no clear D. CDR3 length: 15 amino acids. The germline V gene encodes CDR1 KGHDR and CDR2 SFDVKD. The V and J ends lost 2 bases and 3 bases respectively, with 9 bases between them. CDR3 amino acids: CATSDSGFDTGELFF. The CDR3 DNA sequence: TGTGCCACCAGTGATTCTGGGTTTGACACCGGGGAGCTGTTTTTT.

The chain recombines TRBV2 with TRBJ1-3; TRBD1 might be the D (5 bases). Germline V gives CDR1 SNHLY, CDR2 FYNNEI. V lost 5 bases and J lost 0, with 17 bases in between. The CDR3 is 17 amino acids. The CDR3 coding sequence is TGTGCCAGCAGTTACGGGTCGGGAGGACACTCTGGAAACACCATATATTTT. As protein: CASSYGSGGHSGNTIYF.

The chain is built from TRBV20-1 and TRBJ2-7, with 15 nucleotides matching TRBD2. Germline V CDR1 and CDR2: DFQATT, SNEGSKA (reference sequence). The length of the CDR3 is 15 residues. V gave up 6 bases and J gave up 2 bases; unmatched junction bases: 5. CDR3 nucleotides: TGCAGTGCAGGGACTAGCGGGAGGCACCCCTACGAGCAGTACTTC. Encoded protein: CSAGTSGRHPYEQYF.

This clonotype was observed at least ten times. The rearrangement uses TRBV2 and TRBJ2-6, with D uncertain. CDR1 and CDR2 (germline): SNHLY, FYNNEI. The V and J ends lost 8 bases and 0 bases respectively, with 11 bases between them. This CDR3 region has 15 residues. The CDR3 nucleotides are TGTGCCAGCGTCCCCTCGGGCTCTGGGGCCAACGTCCTGACTTTC. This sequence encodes CASVPSGSGANVLTF. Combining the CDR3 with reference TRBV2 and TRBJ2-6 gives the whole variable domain EPEVTQTPSHQVTQMGQEVILRCVPISNHLYFYWYRQILGQKVEFLVSFYNNEISEKSEIFDDQFSVERPDGSNFTLKIRSTKLEDSAMYFCASVPSGSGANVLTFGAGSRLTVL.

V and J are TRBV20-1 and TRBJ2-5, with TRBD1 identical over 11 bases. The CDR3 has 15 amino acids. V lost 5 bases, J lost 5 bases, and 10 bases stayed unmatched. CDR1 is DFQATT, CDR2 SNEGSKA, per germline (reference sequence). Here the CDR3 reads CSAESWTGGVETQYF. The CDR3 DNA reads TGCAGTGCTGAGTCTTGGACAGGGGGCGTTGAGACCCAGTACTTC.

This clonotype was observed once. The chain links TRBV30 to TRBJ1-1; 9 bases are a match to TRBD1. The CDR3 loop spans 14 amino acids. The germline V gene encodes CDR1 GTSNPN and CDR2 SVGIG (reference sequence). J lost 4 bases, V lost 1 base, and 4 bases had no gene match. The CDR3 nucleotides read TGTGCCTGGAGTGACAGGGGGCGCCTCACTGAAGCTTTCTTT. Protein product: CAWSDRGRLTEAFF.

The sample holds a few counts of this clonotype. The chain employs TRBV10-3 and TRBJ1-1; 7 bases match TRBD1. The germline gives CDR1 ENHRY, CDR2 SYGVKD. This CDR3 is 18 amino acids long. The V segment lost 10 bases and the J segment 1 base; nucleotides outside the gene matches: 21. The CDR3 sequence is CASTQGGEDSVGNTEAFF. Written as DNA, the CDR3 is TGTGCCAGCACCCAGGGGGGCGAAGATTCCGTAGGGAACACTGAAGCTTTCTTT.

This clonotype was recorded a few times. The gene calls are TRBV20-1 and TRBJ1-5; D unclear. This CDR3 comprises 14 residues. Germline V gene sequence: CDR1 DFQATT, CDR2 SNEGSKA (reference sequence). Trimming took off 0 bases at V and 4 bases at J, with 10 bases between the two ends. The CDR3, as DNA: TGCAGTGCTAGAGATCGACGGCGAAATCAGCCCCAGCATTTT. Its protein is CSARDRRRNQPQHF.

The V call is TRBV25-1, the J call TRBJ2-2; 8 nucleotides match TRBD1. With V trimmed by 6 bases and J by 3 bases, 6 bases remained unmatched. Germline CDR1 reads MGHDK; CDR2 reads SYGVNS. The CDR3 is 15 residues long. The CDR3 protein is CASSLRTGYTGELFF. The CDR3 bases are TGTGCCAGCAGCCTCAGGACAGGGTACACCGGGGAGCTGTTTTTT.

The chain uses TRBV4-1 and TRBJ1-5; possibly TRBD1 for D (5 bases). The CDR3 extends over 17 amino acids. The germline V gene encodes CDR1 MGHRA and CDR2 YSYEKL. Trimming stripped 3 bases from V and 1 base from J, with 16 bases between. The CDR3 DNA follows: TGCGCCAGCAGCCAGTGGGGCCGCGGGGGAAGCAATCAGCCCCAGCATTTT. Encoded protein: CASSQWGRGGSNQPQHF.

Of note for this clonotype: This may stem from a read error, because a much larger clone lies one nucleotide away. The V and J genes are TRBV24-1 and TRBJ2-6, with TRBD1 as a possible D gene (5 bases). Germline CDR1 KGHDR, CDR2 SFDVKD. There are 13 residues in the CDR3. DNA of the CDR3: TGTGCCGCCAGTGGTCAGGGTACCAACGTCCTGACTTTC. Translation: CAASGQGTNVLTF.

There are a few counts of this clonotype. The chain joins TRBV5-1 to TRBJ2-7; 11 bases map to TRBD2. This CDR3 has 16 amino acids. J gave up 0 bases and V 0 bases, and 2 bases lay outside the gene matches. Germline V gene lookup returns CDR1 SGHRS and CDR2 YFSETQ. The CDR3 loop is CASSLALAGASYEQYF. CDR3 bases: TGCGCCAGCAGCTTGGCACTAGCGGGAGCCTCCTACGAGCAGTACTTC.

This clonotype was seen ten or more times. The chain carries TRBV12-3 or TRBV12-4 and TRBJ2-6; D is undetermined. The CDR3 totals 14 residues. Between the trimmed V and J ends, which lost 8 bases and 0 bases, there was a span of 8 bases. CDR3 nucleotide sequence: TGTGCCAGCTCTTCGGGCTCTGGGGCCAACGTCCTGACTTTC. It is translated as CASSSGSGANVLTF.

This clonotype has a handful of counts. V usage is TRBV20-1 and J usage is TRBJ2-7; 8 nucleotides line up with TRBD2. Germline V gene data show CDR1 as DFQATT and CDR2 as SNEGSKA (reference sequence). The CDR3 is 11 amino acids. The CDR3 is CSGGEDYEQYF. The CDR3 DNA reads TGCAGCGGGGGGGAGGACTACGAGCAGTACTTC.

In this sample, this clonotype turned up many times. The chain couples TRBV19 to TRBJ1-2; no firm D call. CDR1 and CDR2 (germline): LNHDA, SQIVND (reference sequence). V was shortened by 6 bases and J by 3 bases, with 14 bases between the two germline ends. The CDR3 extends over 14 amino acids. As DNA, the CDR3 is TGTGCCAGTAGACCCAAGGTTGGAGACTATGGCTACACCTTC. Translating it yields CASRPKVGDYGYTF.

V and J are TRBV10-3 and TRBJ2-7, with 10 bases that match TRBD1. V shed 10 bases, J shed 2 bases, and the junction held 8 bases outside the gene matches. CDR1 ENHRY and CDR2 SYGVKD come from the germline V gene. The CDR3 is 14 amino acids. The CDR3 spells CASKRTGGTYEQYF. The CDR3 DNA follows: TGTGCCAGCAAGAGGACAGGGGGAACCTACGAGCAGTACTTC.

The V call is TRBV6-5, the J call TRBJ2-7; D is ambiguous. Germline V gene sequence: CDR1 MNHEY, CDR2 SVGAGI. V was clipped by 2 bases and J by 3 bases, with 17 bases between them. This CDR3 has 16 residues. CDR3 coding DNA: TGTGCCAGCAGTTACGGGCAACCGGAAACATACTACGAGCAGTACTTC. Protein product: CASSYGQPETYYEQYF.

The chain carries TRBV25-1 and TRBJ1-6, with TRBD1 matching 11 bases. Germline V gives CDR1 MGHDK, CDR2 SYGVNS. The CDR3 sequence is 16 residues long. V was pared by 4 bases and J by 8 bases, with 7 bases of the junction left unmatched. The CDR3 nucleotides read TGTGCCAGCAGTGCTCGCCCGGGACAGGGGGATTCACCCCTCCACTTT. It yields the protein CASSARPGQGDSPLHF.